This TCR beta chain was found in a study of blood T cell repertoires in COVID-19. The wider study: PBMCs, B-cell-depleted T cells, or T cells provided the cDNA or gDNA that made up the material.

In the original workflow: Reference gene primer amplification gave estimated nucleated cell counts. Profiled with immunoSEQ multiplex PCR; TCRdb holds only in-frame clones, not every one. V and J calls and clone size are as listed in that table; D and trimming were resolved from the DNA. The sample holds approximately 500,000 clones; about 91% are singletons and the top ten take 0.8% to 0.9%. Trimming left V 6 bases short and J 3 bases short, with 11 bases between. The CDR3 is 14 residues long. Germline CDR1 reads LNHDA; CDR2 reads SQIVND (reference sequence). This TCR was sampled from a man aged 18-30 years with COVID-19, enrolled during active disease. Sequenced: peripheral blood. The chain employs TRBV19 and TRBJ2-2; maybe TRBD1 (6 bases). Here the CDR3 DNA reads TGTGCCAGTAGCGTCAGGGGTCACACCGGGGAGCTGTTTTTT. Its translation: CASSVRGHTGELFF.